Listed here are 8 T cell receptor beta chains from one sample, sequenced in a study of T cell responses to AZD1222 COVID-19 vaccine. TCRdb's table, derived via immunoSEQ multiplex PCR, lists solely in-frame clones and lacks some. The sample consists of 150,000 to 200,000 clones, around 93% of them appearing once. The source was peripheral blood, collected on day 0 of AZD1222 vaccination. Receptors were obtained from an adult in good health.

V is TRBV4-3 and J is TRBJ2-7; 7 nucleotides agree with TRBD1. This CDR3 is 14 amino acids long. V gave up 4 bases and J gave up 3 bases; unmatched junction bases: 6. The germline gives CDR1 LGHNA, CDR2 YSLEER. As DNA, the CDR3 is TGCGCCAGCAGCCGCGACAGGGCCCTCTACGAGCAGTACTTC. Translation: CASSRDRALYEQYF.

The J gene is TRBJ2-1, the V gene TRBV15, with a possible D match to TRBD2 (5 bases). The CDR3 covers 15 residues. Germline-derived CDR1 and CDR2 are LNHNV and YYDKDF (reference sequence). The V and J ends lost 3 bases and 0 bases respectively, with 9 bases between them. The CDR3 reads CATSSGESSYNEQFF. The DNA of the CDR3 is TGTGCCACCAGCAGCGGGGAGAGCTCCTACAATGAGCAGTTCTTC.

The chain combines TRBV6-5 with TRBJ1-5, with D unclear. The germline V and J ends were trimmed by 9 bases and 1 base, with 10 bases remaining between them. Per the germline V gene, CDR1 is MNHEY and CDR2 is SVGAGI. The length of the CDR3 is 13 residues. The chain's CDR3 is CASLRQSNQPQHF. CDR3 nucleotides: TGTGCCAGTTTAAGGCAGAGCAATCAGCCCCAGCATTTT.

The chain uses TRBV2 and TRBJ2-2, with D unclear. Trimming removed 7 bases from V and 4 bases from J, with 7 bases in between. This CDR3 is 12 amino acids long. CDR1 and CDR2 from the germline V gene are SNHLY and FYNNEI. The CDR3 loop is CASIKSTGELFF. The DNA of the CDR3 is TGTGCCAGCATAAAGAGCACCGGGGAGCTGTTTTTT.

V gene TRBV19 combines with J gene TRBJ2-2; D perhaps matches TRBD1 (6 bases). CDR1 is LNHDA, CDR2 SQIVND, per germline (reference sequence). V was cut by 0 bases and J by 6 bases, with 11 bases left in between. The CDR3 contains 15 residues. CDR3 in amino acids: CASSIDGGGPGELFF. In DNA, the CDR3 is TGTGCCAGTAGTATAGATGGGGGCGGACCCGGGGAGCTGTTTTTT.

The chain joins TRBV19 to TRBJ1-6; 9 nucleotides line up with TRBD1. Germline assignment: CDR1 LNHDA and CDR2 SQIVND (reference sequence). The length of the CDR3 is 14 residues. After removal of 4 bases from V and 10 bases from J, the junction contained 5 bases not matched to a gene. The CDR3: CASSTGQGWSPLHF. The DNA for the CDR3 is TGTGCCAGTAGTACAGGACAGGGGTGGTCACCCCTCCACTTT.

The rearrangement links TRBV19 to TRBJ1-2, with 8 bases identical to TRBD1. V lost 6 bases to trimming and J lost 4 bases; unmatched junction nucleotides: 4. Germline V gives CDR1 LNHDA, CDR2 SQIVND (reference sequence). The CDR3 consists of 13 residues. The CDR3 bases are TGTGCCAGTAGGATTGGACAGGGCTATGGCTACACCTTC. This translates into CASRIGQGYGYTF.

The chain joins TRBV7-2 to TRBJ2-7, with 9 bases lining up with TRBD2. Germline trimming cut 5 bases from V and 0 bases from J; bases unmatched to any gene: 8. The CDR3 has 16 residues. Germline V gene lookup returns CDR1 SGHTA and CDR2 FQGNSA. The CDR3 DNA follows: TGTGCCAGCAGCCCCAATAGCGGGAGCCGCTCCTACGAGCAGTACTTC. Amino acid sequence: CASSPNSGSRSYEQYF.